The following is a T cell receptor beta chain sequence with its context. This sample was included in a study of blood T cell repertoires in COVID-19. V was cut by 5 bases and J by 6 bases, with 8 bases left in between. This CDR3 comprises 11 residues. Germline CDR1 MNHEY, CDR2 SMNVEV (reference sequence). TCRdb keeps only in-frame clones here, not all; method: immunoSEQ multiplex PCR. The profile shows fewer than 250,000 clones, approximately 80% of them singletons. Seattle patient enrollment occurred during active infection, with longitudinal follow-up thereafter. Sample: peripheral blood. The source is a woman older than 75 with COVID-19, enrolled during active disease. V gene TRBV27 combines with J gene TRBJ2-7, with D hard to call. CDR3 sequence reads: CASSPSSEQYV. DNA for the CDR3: TGTGCCAGCAGTCCCTCTTCCGAGCAGTACGTC.